This TCR beta chain was observed in a study of blood T cell repertoires in COVID-19. Trimming shortened V by 4 bases and J by 8 bases, and 10 bases separated the two germline ends. Per the germline V gene, CDR1 is SGDLS and CDR2 is YYNGEE. The length of the CDR3 is 13 residues. The method was immunoSEQ multiplex PCR; TCRdb's version includes in-frame clones alone and lacks a portion of them. The sample holds roughly 67,000 clones; 65% to 90% are singletons and the top ten take around 5.6%. The sequence was obtained from a woman aged 55-75 years with acute or convalescent COVID-19. The chain uses TRBV9 and TRBJ1-6, with a possible D match to TRBD1 (6 bases). Sequenced sample: peripheral blood. CDR3 sequence reads: CASSPGGDSPLHF. CDR3 coding DNA: TGTGCCAGCAGCCCGGGGGGCGATTCACCCCTCCACTTT.